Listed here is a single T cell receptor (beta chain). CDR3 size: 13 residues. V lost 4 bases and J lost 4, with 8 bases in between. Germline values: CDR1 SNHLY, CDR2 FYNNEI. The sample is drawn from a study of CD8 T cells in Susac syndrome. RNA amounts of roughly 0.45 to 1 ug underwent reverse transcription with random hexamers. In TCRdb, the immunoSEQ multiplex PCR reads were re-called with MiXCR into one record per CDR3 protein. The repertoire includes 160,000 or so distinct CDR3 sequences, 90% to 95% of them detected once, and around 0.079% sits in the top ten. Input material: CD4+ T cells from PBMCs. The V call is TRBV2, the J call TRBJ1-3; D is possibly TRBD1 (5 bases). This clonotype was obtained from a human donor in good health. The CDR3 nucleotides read TGTGCCAGCAGTGGCCAGGGAGGAAACACCATATATTTT. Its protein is CASSGQGGNTIYF.